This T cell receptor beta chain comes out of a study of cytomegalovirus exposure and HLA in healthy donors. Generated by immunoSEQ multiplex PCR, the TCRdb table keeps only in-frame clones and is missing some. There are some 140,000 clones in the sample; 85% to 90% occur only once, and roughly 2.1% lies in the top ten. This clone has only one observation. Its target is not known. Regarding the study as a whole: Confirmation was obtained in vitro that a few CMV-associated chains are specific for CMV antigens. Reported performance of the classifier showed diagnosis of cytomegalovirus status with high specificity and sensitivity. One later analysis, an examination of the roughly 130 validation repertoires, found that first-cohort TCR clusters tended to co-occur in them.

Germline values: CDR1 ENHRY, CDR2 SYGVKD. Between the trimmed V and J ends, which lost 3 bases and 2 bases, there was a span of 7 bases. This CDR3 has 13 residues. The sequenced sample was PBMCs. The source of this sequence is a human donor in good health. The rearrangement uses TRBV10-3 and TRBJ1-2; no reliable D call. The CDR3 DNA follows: TGTGCCATCAGTGAAGAGTCGAACTATGGCTACACCTTC. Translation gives CAISEESNYGYTF.